Below, one T cell receptor (beta chain) is given with its context. Its specificity is not known. Sequencing of DNA taken from cultured CD4+ T cells relied on the Oncomine TCR Beta short-read assay. A single record per CDR3 protein comes from TCRdb applying MiXCR to the PCR reads. The sample yields over 10,000 distinct CDR3 sequences, roughly two fifths seen once. The data stem from a study of vaccination and CD4 T cells after COVID-19. Specified treatment: roughly nine-day PBMC culture with coronavirus spike peptide pools or control peptides (ViraFEST assay). Sequenced material: CD4+ T cells from blood, cultured in vitro, taken after SARS-CoV-2 vaccination. The clonotype was recovered from a human donor who had recovered from COVID-19.

The CDR3 coding sequence is TGTGCCAGCAGTTACGGGCGGGGCTCCTACAATGAGCAGTTCTTC. This gives the protein CASSYGRGSYNEQFF. The V and J genes are TRBV6-5 and TRBJ2-1; perhaps TRBD2 as D (6 bases). V was clipped by 2 bases and J by 0 bases, with 8 bases between them. Germline-derived CDR1 and CDR2 are MNHEY and SVGAGI. The CDR3 totals 15 residues.